Reported below is one T cell receptor beta chain. These data belong to a study of T cell responses to AZD1222 COVID-19 vaccine. Assay used: immunoSEQ multiplex PCR; TCRdb lists only in-frame clones, some missing. The sample records over 85,000 clones, about 88% being singletons. Looked up from germline, CDR1 is SGHNT and CDR2 is YYREEE (reference sequence). The J segment lost 3 bases and the V segment lost 4 bases, leaving 12 bases of the junction unmatched. This CDR3 is built from 16 residues. The TCR was taken from an adult in good health. This sequence joins TRBV5-4 and TRBJ1-2; 7 bases align to TRBD1. The material sequenced was peripheral blood, taken on day 0 of AZD1222 vaccination. The CDR3 reads CASSRREGAVHYGYTF. In DNA, the CDR3 is TGTGCCAGCAGCCGGCGAGAGGGGGCTGTTCACTATGGCTACACCTTC.